This TCR beta chain was identified in a study of blood T cell repertoires in COVID-19. Living in about two dozen US areas, the participants were between about 18 and 100 years of age. The authors' processing: Reference gene primer amplification gave nucleated cell count estimates. This table comes from immunoSEQ multiplex PCR, and its TCRdb copy is limited to in-frame clones, with some not included. D and trimming were read from the DNA, whereas the V and J calls and clone size are those reported in that table. The sample has hundreds of thousands of clones, approximately 92% seen once; the top ten hold roughly 0.99%. Trimming removed 1 base from V and 7 bases from J, with 14 bases in between. The CDR3 is made up of 15 amino acids. The germline V gene has CDR1 SEHNR and CDR2 FQNEAQ (reference sequence).

The sequence derives from a man aged 18 to 29 who had recovered from COVID-19. V gene TRBV7-9 combines with J gene TRBJ2-1; TRBD1 is a possible D gene (5 bases). Sequencing was performed on PBMCs or T cells enriched from blood (not recorded which). Here the CDR3 DNA reads TGTGCCAGCAGCTTAGGTGACAGACCTTTGAATGAGCAGTTCTTC. Protein product: CASSLGDRPLNEQFF.